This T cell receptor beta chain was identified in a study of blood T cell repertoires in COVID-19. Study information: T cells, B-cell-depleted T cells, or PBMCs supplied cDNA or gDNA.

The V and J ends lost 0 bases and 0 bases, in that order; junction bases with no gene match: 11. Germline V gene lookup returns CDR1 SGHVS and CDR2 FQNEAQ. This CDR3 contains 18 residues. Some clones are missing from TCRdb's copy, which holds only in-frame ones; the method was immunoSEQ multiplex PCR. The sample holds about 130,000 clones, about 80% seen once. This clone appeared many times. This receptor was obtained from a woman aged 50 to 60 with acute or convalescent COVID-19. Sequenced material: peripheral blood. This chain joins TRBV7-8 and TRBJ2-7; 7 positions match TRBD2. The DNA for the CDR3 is TGTGCCAGCAGCTTAGCGCTCGTAGCTAGCGGATACTCCTACGAGCAGTACTTC. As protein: CASSLALVASGYSYEQYF.